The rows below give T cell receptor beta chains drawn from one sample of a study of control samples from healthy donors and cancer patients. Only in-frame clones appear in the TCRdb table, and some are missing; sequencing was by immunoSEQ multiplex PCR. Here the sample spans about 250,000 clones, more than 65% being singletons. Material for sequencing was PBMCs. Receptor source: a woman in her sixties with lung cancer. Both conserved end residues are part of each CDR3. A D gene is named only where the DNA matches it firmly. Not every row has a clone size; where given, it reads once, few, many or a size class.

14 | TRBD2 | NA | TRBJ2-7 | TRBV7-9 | CASSPTSGGSEQYF | TGTGCCAGCAGCCCGACTAGCGGGGGCAGCGAGCAGTACTTC
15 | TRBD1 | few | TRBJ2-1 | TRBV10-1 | CAKQWGTDTYNEQFF | TGCGCCAAGCAGTGGGGGACAGACACCTACAATGAGCAGTTCTTC
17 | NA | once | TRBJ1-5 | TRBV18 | CASSLTGVGFRNQPQHF | TGTGCCAGCTCACTAACCGGGGTTGGTTTTCGGAATCAGCCCCAGCATTTT
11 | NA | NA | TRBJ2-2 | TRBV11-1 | CASSLFGELFF | TGTGCCAGCAGCTTATTCGGGGAGCTGTTTTTT
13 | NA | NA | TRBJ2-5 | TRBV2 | CASTYTEEETQYF | TGTGCCAGTACCTACACAGAAGAAGAGACCCAGTACTTC
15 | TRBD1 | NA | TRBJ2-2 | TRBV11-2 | CASSLRQGNTGELFF | TGTGCCAGCAGCTTAAGACAGGGAAACACCGGGGAGCTGTTTTTT
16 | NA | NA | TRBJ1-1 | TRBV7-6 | CASSLAPPPGNTEAFF | TGTGCCAGCAGCTTAGCTCCCCCTCCGGGGAACACTGAAGCTTTCTTT
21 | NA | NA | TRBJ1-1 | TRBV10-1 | CASPRDDSLAPTEAFFTEAFF | NA
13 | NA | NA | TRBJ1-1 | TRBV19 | CASSPHSVPEAFF | TGTGCCAGTAGTCCACACAGCGTACCTGAAGCTTTCTTT
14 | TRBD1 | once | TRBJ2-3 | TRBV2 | CASRVGQGADTQYF | TGTGCCAGCAGGGTGGGACAGGGGGCCGATACGCAGTATTTT
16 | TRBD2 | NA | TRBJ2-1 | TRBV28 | CASGGTSGTSYNEQFF | TGTGCCAGCGGGGGGACTAGCGGGACCTCCTACAATGAGCAGTTCTTC
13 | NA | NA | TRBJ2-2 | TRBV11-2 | CASSLPNAGELFF | TGTGCCAGCAGCCTACCGAACGCCGGGGAGCTGTTTTTT
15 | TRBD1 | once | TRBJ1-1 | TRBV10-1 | CASSESSRTGAEAFF | TGCGCCAGCAGTGAGTCTTCCCGGACAGGCGCTGAAGCTTTCTTT
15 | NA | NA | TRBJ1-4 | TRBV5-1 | CASSWDGATNEKLFF | TGCGCCAGCAGCTGGGACGGGGCTACTAATGAAAAACTGTTTTTT
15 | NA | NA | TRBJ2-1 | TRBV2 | CASSVVRTFRNEQFF | TGTGCCAGCAGTGTTGTCCGGACTTTTCGGAATGAGCAGTTCTTC
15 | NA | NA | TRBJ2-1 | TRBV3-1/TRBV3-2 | CASRAEGAIHNEQFF | TGTGCCAGCAGGGCGGAGGGGGCGATACACAATGAGCAGTTCTTC
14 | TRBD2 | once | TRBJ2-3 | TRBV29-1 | CSVEGSGRTDTQYF | TGCAGCGTTGAGGGTAGCGGGAGAACAGATACGCAGTATTTT
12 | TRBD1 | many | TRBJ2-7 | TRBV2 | CATSQGVYEQYF | TGTGCCACCTCACAGGGGGTCTACGAGCAGTACTTC
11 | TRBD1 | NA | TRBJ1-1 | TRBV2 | CASTFDRGAFF | TGTGCCAGCACCTTTGACAGGGGTGCTTTCTTT
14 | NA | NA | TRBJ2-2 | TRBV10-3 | CAITPQGPGGELFF | TGTGCCATCACTCCACAGGGACCTGGGGGGGAGCTGTTTTTT
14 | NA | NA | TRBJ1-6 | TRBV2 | CASSEGRGYSPLHF | TGTGCCAGCAGTGAGGGCAGGGGATATTCACCCCTCCACTTT
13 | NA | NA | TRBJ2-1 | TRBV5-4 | CASSRATSNEQFF | TGTGCCAGCAGTAGAGCCACCTCCAATGAGCAGTTCTTC
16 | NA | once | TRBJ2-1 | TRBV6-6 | CASSRTRQVSYNEQFF | TGTGCCAGCAGCCGTACCCGACAGGTTTCCTACAATGAGCAGTTCTTC